This T cell receptor (beta chain) was identified in a study of T cells after yellow fever vaccination. This clonotype was detected many times. Its antigen remains unknown. The study made its TCR cDNA through 5'RACE template switching. That step introduced a universal primer site along with UMIs. TCRdb re-called the 5' RACE reads through MiXCR, storing one row per CDR3 protein. Of 150,000 or so distinct CDR3 sequences detected, approximately 9.9% appear once; the ten largest clones hold approximately 39%. V gave up 7 bases and J gave up 0 bases; unmatched junction bases: 6. The CDR3 spans 15 residues. From germline, CDR1 is SNHLY and CDR2 FYNNEI. General study points: In post-booster samples, most primary-vaccination clones reappeared (about 96% CD4, 88% CD8). Clonotypes appearing in both CD4 and CD8 compartments existed, and their share was small.

The source material was CD8+ T cells sorted from PBMCs, sampled 45 days after the yellow fever booster vaccination. This TCR was recovered from a man aged 18-30 years who received the YFV17D yellow fever vaccine. This chain joins TRBV2 and TRBJ2-3; 8 bases fit TRBD1. The CDR3 spells CASNLGQGSTDTQYF. The CDR3 nucleotides read TGTGCCAGCAACCTTGGACAGGGAAGCACAGATACGCAGTATTTT.